A selection of T cell receptor beta chains follows, all from one sample in a study of blood T cell repertoires in COVID-19. TCRdb keeps only in-frame clones here, not all; method: immunoSEQ multiplex PCR. The table includes about 59,000 clones, 75% to 85% detected once. Sequencing was carried out using peripheral blood. The origin of the receptors is a man in his 60s with COVID-19, enrolled during active disease. Each CDR3 is given with its conserved first and last residue. The D gene is left open where the match is weak. Clone size is given for some rows only: seen once, a few or many times, or a class if the clone is expanded.

d_call	j_call	v_call	clone_size	cdr3_nt	cdr3_aa
NA	TRBJ2-1	TRBV9	medium-sized	TGTGCCAGCGGCCCCGCGGTGATGAGGGTCAATGAGCAGTTCTTC	CASGPAVMRVNEQFF
NA	TRBJ1-2	TRBV29-1	NA	TGCAGCGTGGGCGGGCTGGAGGGCTACACCTTC	CSVGGLEGYTF
NA	TRBJ1-1	TRBV7-2	NA	TGTGCCAGCAGCTTACAAGGGGGCACTGAAGCTTTCTTT	CASSLQGGTEAFF
NA	TRBJ1-5	TRBV6-1	NA	TGTGCCAGCAGTGAAGTCGGAGGGAGAGCCCAGCATTTT	CASSEVGGRAQHF
NA	TRBJ2-1	TRBV2	NA	TGTGCCAGCAAATGGGACACTTACAATGAGCAGTTCTTC	CASKWDTYNEQFF
TRBD1	TRBJ1-4	TRBV14	NA	TGTGCCAGCAGCCAAGGGACAGGGTCTAATGAAAAACTGTTTTTT	CASSQGTGSNEKLFF
NA	TRBJ1-5	TRBV20-1	NA	TGCAGTGCTAGTGCAGGATTTCAGCCCCAGCATTTT	CSASAGFQPQHF
NA	TRBJ1-2	TRBV5-6	NA	TGTGCCAGCAGCTTACAACGGGTAGATGGCTACACCTTC	CASSLQRVDGYTF
TRBD2	TRBJ2-5	TRBV5-1	NA	TGCGCCAGCAGCTTGTCACTAGCGGGGTCAGAGACCCAGTACTTC	CASSLSLAGSETQYF
NA	TRBJ1-2	TRBV5-1	NA	TGCGCCAGCGGGGAGGACTATGGCTACACCTTC	CASGEDYGYTF
TRBD2	TRBJ2-1	TRBV11-3	NA	TGTGCCAGCAGCCTGCGAGCGGGAGGGCCGGCCAATGAGCAGTTCTTC	CASSLRAGGPANEQFF
NA	TRBJ2-1	TRBV6-2/TRBV6-3	NA	TGTGCCAGCAGTTACTCGAACAGGGGACTTAACAATGAGCAGTTCTTC	CASSYSNRGLNNEQFF
NA	TRBJ1-5	TRBV2	NA	TGTGCCAGCAGTGACACGGTTCAACAGCCCCAGCATTTT	CASSDTVQQPQHF
NA	TRBJ2-2	TRBV7-6	NA	TGTGCCAGCAGCCCGACGGGCGGGACGACCGGGGAGCTGTTTTTT	CASSPTGGTTGELFF
TRBD2	TRBJ2-2	TRBV10-1	NA	TGCGCCCCCAGTGAGTCAATAGCGGGGGGTGAGGGCGGGGAGCTGTTTTTT	CAPSESIAGGEGGELFF
TRBD1	TRBJ1-4	TRBV14	NA	TGTGCCAGCAGCCAGCGGACAGGGGTGGGCGAAAAACTGTTTTTT	CASSQRTGVGEKLFF
TRBD1	TRBJ2-5	TRBV29-1	NA	TGCAGCGTTGAAGGAGGACAGGGGAGGCTCACTGGGCTCCGAGAGACCCAGTACTTC	CSVEGGQGRLTGLRETQYF
TRBD1	TRBJ2-3	TRBV7-2	NA	TGTGCCAGCAGCTTAGCGCAGCCAGGGGGCGCATTAGATACGCAGTATTTT	CASSLAQPGGALDTQYF
NA	TRBJ2-5	TRBV2	NA	TGTGCCAGCAGGAGGCGTCCGGGGCAAGAGACCCAGTACTTC	CASRRRPGQETQYF
NA	TRBJ2-1	TRBV2	NA	TGTGCCAACCGGGACACAGAGTCGGAGCAGTTCTTC	CANRDTESEQFF
TRBD2	TRBJ2-1	TRBV9	NA	TGTGCCAGCAGCGCCGGACTAGCGGGGAGATCATACAATGAGCAGTTCTTC	CASSAGLAGRSYNEQFF
NA	TRBJ2-7	TRBV30	NA	TGTGCCTGGAGTGTACCCGTAGCCTACGAGCAGTACTTC	CAWSVPVAYEQYF
TRBD2	TRBJ2-1	TRBV7-8	NA	TGTGCCAGCAGCTTAGAACTAGCGGGGAGCTCCTACAATGAGCAGTTCTTC	CASSLELAGSSYNEQFF
NA	TRBJ2-3	TRBV29-1	NA	TGCAGCGTGCCCGTGGGCATAGGGGTTGATACGCAGTATTTT	CSVPVGIGVDTQYF
NA	TRBJ1-1	TRBV15	NA	TGTGCCACCAGCAGAGATTGGAGGTCTGAAGCTTTCTTT	CATSRDWRSEAFF
TRBD1	TRBJ1-1	TRBV19	NA	TGTGCCAGTAGTCGGAGGGACAGGGGGCGTCTTGAGGGGTTCGCTGAAGCTTTCTTT	CASSRRDRGRLEGFAEAFF
TRBD1	TRBJ1-4	TRBV19	NA	TGTGCGTGTCGTAGGGGGCCTAATGAAAAACTGTTTTTT	CACRRGPNEKLFF
TRBD1	TRBJ1-1	TRBV9	few	TGTGCCAGCAGCGTCGGCAGGGGGCTGGAGACTGAAGCTTTCTTT	CASSVGRGLETEAFF
NA	TRBJ1-1	TRBV7-3	NA	TGTGCCAGCAGCCCTACAGGAGCTGCCAACACTGAAGCTTTCTTT	CASSPTGAANTEAFF
TRBD1	TRBJ2-3	TRBV5-6	NA	TGTGCCAGCAGCGCTCCGGGACAGGGGGTCGCAGATACGCAGTATTTT	CASSAPGQGVADTQYF
NA	TRBJ1-6	TRBV5-1	NA	TGCGCCAGCAGCTTGGGAAACAGTAATTCACCCCTCCACTTT	CASSLGNSNSPLHF
TRBD2	TRBJ2-4	TRBV10-3	NA	TGTGCCATCAGTAGCGACGGGGGGAACATTCAGTACTTC	CAISSDGGNIQYF
NA	TRBJ2-6	TRBV2	NA	TGTGCCAGTCGGCGGAGTACCTCTGGGGCCAACGTCCTGACTTTC	CASRRSTSGANVLTF
NA	TRBJ2-2	TRBV6-5	NA	TGTGCCAGCTCCAGGTGGCAGAACACCGGGGAGCTGTTTTTT	CASSRWQNTGELFF
NA	TRBJ1-1	TRBV27	once	TGTGCCAGCAGTTTATCAGGGCGGGGGACGGACGCTTTCTTT	CASSLSGRGTDAFF
NA	TRBJ1-5	TRBV5-4	NA	TGTGCCAGCAGCTTGGACAGTAATCAGCCCCAGCATTTT	CASSLDSNQPQHF
NA	TRBJ1-5	TRBV16	NA	TGTGCCAGCAACCAAGACAGAGATCAGCCCCAGCATTTT	CASNQDRDQPQHF
NA	TRBJ2-7	TRBV4-2	NA	TGTGCCAGCAGCCAAGATGACAGCTACGAGCAGTACTTC	CASSQDDSYEQYF
NA	TRBJ1-1	TRBV7-9	NA	TGTGCCAGCAGCCAGGGTCAGACTGAAGCTTTCTTT	CASSQGQTEAFF
NA	TRBJ2-5	TRBV5-1	NA	TGCGCCAGCAGCGCCCGGACGGGACAAAGGGGGGAGACCCAGTACTTC	CASSARTGQRGETQYF
NA	TRBJ2-7	TRBV11-1	NA	TGTGCCAGCAGCTTGGGGCTATCTACCTACGAGCAGTACTTC	CASSLGLSTYEQYF
NA	TRBJ1-6	TRBV12-5	NA	TGTGCTAGTGGTTTGCCCAGGGGCGGCCCCCTCCACTTT	CASGLPRGGPLHF
TRBD2	TRBJ2-7	TRBV5-1	once	TGCGCCAGCAGCCGAACGTCCCTTGCGGGGGGAGACGGGCAGTACTTC	CASSRTSLAGGDGQYF
NA	TRBJ2-1	TRBV7-8	NA	TGTGCCAGCAGCTTAGAAGGTCCCAGGCGCAATGAGCAGTTCTTC	CASSLEGPRRNEQFF
NA	TRBJ1-4	TRBV6-2/TRBV6-3	NA	TGTGCCAGCAGTCTTCAGGGGAGATGGGAAAAACTGTTTTTT	CASSLQGRWEKLFF
NA	TRBJ2-7	TRBV29-1	NA	TGCAGCGTTGTTGAGGACTCCTACGAGCAGTACTTC	CSVVEDSYEQYF
TRBD1	TRBJ1-3	TRBV5-1	NA	TGCGCCAGCAGCGACAGGGGAACAGGAAACACCATATATTTT	CASSDRGTGNTIYF
NA	TRBJ2-2	TRBV24-1	NA	TGTGCCACCAGTGCCTACACCGGGGAGCTGTTTTTT	CATSAYTGELFF
NA	TRBJ1-4	TRBV7-8	once	TGTGCCAGCAGCTTAGGGGTGGACTATAATGAAAAACTGTTTTTT	CASSLGVDYNEKLFF
NA	TRBJ1-2	TRBV2	NA	TGTGCCAGCAGTGAGGAACTATATCGGAGTGGCTACACCTTC	CASSEELYRSGYTF
TRBD2	TRBJ2-5	TRBV5-1	NA	TGCGCCAGCAGCCTTAGCGGGATTGGGGAGACCCAGTACTTC	CASSLSGIGETQYF
NA	TRBJ2-1	TRBV24-1	NA	TGTGCCACCAGTGATAACGGACACAACAATGAGCAGTTCTTC	CATSDNGHNNEQFF
TRBD2	TRBJ2-1	TRBV2	few	TGTGCCAGCAGTAGGACTAGCGACGGTCACAATGAGCAGTTCTTC	CASSRTSDGHNEQFF
TRBD2	TRBJ2-5	TRBV4-2	once	TGTGCCAGCAGCCTAACTAGCGGGGGGGCCGGAGAGACCCAGTACTTC	CASSLTSGGAGETQYF
NA	TRBJ1-2	TRBV25-1	NA	TGTGCCAGCTCTCCATCGACAAGGAGGAACTATGGCTACACCTTC	CASSPSTRRNYGYTF
NA	TRBJ2-7	TRBV6-2/TRBV6-3	NA	TGTGCCAGCAGTTACCCAGGGGCGGTGTACGAGCAGTACTTC	CASSYPGAVYEQYF
TRBD2	TRBJ2-3	TRBV10-3	NA	TGTGCCATCACCGGGACTAGCGGAAGCACAGATACGCAGTATTTT	CAITGTSGSTDTQYF
NA	TRBJ2-7	TRBV5-1	NA	TGCGCCAGCAGCTTGATTTCAGGGTCGTACGAGCAGTACTTC	CASSLISGSYEQYF
NA	TRBJ2-1	TRBV11-1	NA	TGTGCCAGCAGCTTCTTAGGTGGGGGCCCCTACAATGAGCAGTTCTTC	CASSFLGGGPYNEQFF